A selection of T cell receptor beta chains follows, all from one sample in a study of blood T cell repertoires in COVID-19. TCRdb's copy holds only in-frame clones and misses some; the assay was immunoSEQ multiplex PCR. This sample has about 70,000 clones, with 65% to 90% found just once. Sequenced: peripheral blood. The receptors derive from a man aged 25-45 years with COVID-19, enrolled during active disease. Each CDR3 is given with its conserved first and last residue. A D gene is named only where the DNA matches it firmly. The listing skips clone size in some rows; elsewhere it reads once, few, many or a size class.

V	J	D	size	CDR3	DNA
TRBV27	TRBJ2-3	TRBD2	-	CASSSGAGGPPDTQYF	TGTGCCAGCAGTTCCGGAGCGGGAGGGCCCCCAGATACGCAGTATTTT
TRBV7-9	TRBJ2-5	TRBD2	few	CASSAGGGRARETQYF	TGTGCCAGCAGCGCCGGAGGAGGGAGGGCCAGGGAGACCCAGTACTTC
TRBV6-5	TRBJ2-7	TRBD1	-	CASINTGTVIYEQYF	TGTGCCAGCATTAATACCGGGACAGTCATCTACGAGCAGTACTTC
TRBV4-3	TRBJ1-3	-	-	CASSQGRGFGGNTIYF	TGCGCCAGCAGCCAAGGGAGGGGATTCGGCGGAAACACCATATATTTT
TRBV6-5	TRBJ2-7	TRBD1	-	CASSREGQGSIEQYF	TGTGCCAGCAGCCGAGAGGGACAGGGCTCAATCGAGCAGTACTTC
TRBV9	TRBJ2-2	TRBD1	-	CASSPGTENTGELFF	TGTGCCAGCAGCCCCGGGACAGAGAACACCGGGGAGCTGTTTTTT
TRBV29-1	TRBJ2-2	-	once	CSGGRGAGELFF	TGCAGCGGGGGGAGAGGCGCCGGGGAGCTGTTTTTT
TRBV2	TRBJ2-7	TRBD2	-	CASSAASGVDEQYF	TGTGCCAGCAGTGCAGCTAGCGGGGTTGACGAGCAGTACTTC
TRBV3-1/TRBV3-2	TRBJ2-7	-	-	CASSRAPYEQYF	TGTGCCAGCAGCCGGGCCCCCTACGAGCAGTACTTC
TRBV7-2	TRBJ2-5	TRBD2	-	CASSLDSGNQETQYF	TGTGCCAGCAGCTTGGATAGCGGGAACCAAGAGACCCAGTACTTC
TRBV3-1/TRBV3-2	TRBJ2-1	-	-	CASSGLNEQFF	TGTGCCAGCTCGGGTCTCAATGAGCAGTTCTTC
TRBV11-2	TRBJ2-1	TRBD2	once	CASSRTSGEGGYEQFF	TGTGCCAGCAGCCGGACTAGCGGAGAGGGTGGCTATGAGCAGTTCTTC
TRBV5-1	TRBJ2-3	TRBD2	-	CASSLAGVTDTQYF	TGCGCCAGCAGCCTAGCGGGAGTAACAGATACGCAGTATTTT
TRBV13	TRBJ2-1	TRBD2	-	CASSYSGRSYNEQFF	TGTGCCAGCAGCTATAGCGGGAGATCCTACAATGAGCAGTTCTTC
TRBV14	TRBJ2-4	TRBD2	once	CASSQERMAGGPRAKNIQYF	TGTGCCAGCAGCCAAGAGAGAATGGCGGGAGGGCCGCGGGCCAAAAACATTCAGTACTTC
TRBV5-1	TRBJ1-1	TRBD1	few	CASSLEGQPDEAFF	TGCGCCAGCAGCTTGGAGGGACAGCCAGATGAAGCTTTCTTT
TRBV6-5	TRBJ1-1	TRBD1	few	CASRGQENTEAFF	TGTGCCAGCAGAGGACAGGAGAACACTGAAGCTTTCTTT
TRBV5-4	TRBJ2-7	TRBD2	-	CASSLGTSGGYEQYF	TGTGCCAGCAGCTTGGGGACTAGCGGGGGGTACGAGCAGTACTTC
TRBV28	TRBJ2-3	TRBD2	-	CASSPRTSGRWGTDTQYF	TGTGCCAGCAGTCCGAGGACTAGCGGGAGATGGGGCACAGATACGCAGTATTTT
TRBV4-3	TRBJ2-1	TRBD1	-	CASSQDSRGQGAKQFF	TGCGCCAGCAGCCAAGATTCCCGGGGACAGGGGGCCAAGCAGTTCTTC
TRBV11-3	TRBJ2-1	TRBD2	-	CASSLDATASGSPYNEQFF	TGTGCCAGCAGCTTAGACGCTACGGCTAGCGGGTCGCCCTACAATGAGCAGTTCTTC
TRBV6-5	TRBJ2-1	-	-	CASGASVHNEQFF	TGTGCCAGCGGGGCTAGCGTCCACAATGAGCAGTTCTTC
TRBV14	TRBJ1-2	-	-	CASSQAMSGYTF	TGTGCCAGCAGCCAAGCAATGAGTGGCTACACCTTC
TRBV9	TRBJ1-2	-	-	CASSIYPPPSGDRAGGYTF	TGTGCCAGCAGCATCTATCCCCCCCCATCAGGGGATCGGGCGGGTGGCTACACCTTC
TRBV30	TRBJ2-5	-	-	CAWGKGGIARGQETQYF	TGTGCCTGGGGAAAGGGGGGGATTGCTCGGGGCCAAGAGACCCAGTACTTC
TRBV6-4	TRBJ2-2	TRBD1	many	CASGGTGDTSELFF	TGTGCCAGCGGAGGGACAGGGGACACGTCGGAGCTGTTTTTT
TRBV5-8	TRBJ2-7	-	-	CASSFAYEQYF	TGTGCCAGCAGCTTCGCCTACGAGCAGTACTTC
TRBV6-4	TRBJ2-2	-	-	CASSDSPEGGELFF	TGTGCCAGCAGTGACTCCCCAGAGGGAGGGGAGCTGTTTTTT
TRBV10-3	TRBJ2-4	-	-	CAISATGEGKNIQYF	TGTGCCATCAGTGCGACAGGGGAGGGCAAAAACATTCAGTACTTC